The next 8 T cell receptor beta chains were all read from a single sample in a study of cytomegalovirus exposure and HLA in healthy donors. The PCR ran on 60 Vbeta and 13 Jbeta primers. Here immunoSEQ multiplex PCR was the method, and the copy in TCRdb shows in-frame clones only, minus some. Of about 260,000 clones listed, roughly 70% are singletons. Sample: PBMCs. These receptors all stem from a female donor in good health and CMV-seronegative.

The chain uses TRBV5-1 and TRBJ2-1, with 13 bases lining up with TRBD2. V lost 3 bases to trimming and J lost 2 bases; unmatched junction nucleotides: 11. The CDR3 spans 19 residues. The germline V gene encodes CDR1 SGHRS and CDR2 YFSETQ. The CDR3 loop reads CASSWGLAGHRGPYNEQFF. The CDR3 DNA follows: TGCGCCAGCAGCTGGGGACTAGCGGGGCATCGGGGCCCCTACAATGAGCAGTTCTTC.

The chain recombines TRBV27 with TRBJ2-3, with 9 positions matching TRBD2. The CDR3 has 15 residues. V gave up 5 bases and J gave up 1 base; unmatched junction bases: 4. Germline lookup yields CDR1 MNHEY and CDR2 SMNVEV (reference sequence). The CDR3 is CASSPTSGRTDTQYF. The DNA for the CDR3 is TGTGCCAGCAGTCCGACTAGCGGACGCACAGATACGCAGTATTTT.

V and J are TRBV11-1 and TRBJ1-6, with TRBD1 identical over 7 bases. This CDR3 contains 14 residues. The junction had 5 bases not matched to a gene; V was cut back by 3 bases and J by 9 bases. Germline lookup yields CDR1 SGHAT and CDR2 FQDESV (reference sequence). CDR3 amino acids: CASSLAGGGSPLHF. In DNA, the CDR3 is TGTGCCAGCAGCTTGGCAGGGGGAGGTTCACCCCTCCACTTT.

This chain connects TRBV5-1 to TRBJ1-1; D remains unclear. The CDR3 consists of 14 residues. Trimming removed 4 bases from V and 0 bases from J, with 10 bases in between. The germline CDR1 and CDR2 sequences are SGHRS and YFSETQ. The CDR3 sequence: CASSVGAMNTEAFF. The CDR3 nucleotides read TGCGCCAGCAGCGTTGGAGCTATGAACACTGAAGCTTTCTTT.

The chain employs TRBV28 and TRBJ2-3; TRBD2 matches at 9 bases. The CDR3 extends over 14 amino acids. V lost 3 bases to trimming and J lost 3 bases; unmatched junction nucleotides: 1. Germline-derived CDR1 and CDR2 are MDHEN and SYDVKM. The CDR3 coding sequence is TGTGCCAGCAGTTTGGGACTAGCTACAGATACGCAGTATTTT. Residues: CASSLGLATDTQYF. The full variable domain, in which reference TRBV28 and TRBJ2-3 provide the parts outside the CDR3, is DVKVTQSSRYLVKRTGEKVFLECVQDMDHENMFWYRQDPGLGLRLIYFSYDVKMKEKGDIPEGYSVSREKKERFSLILESASTNQTSMYLCASSLGLATDTQYFGPGTRLTVL.

This chain links TRBV13 with TRBJ1-1; 8 positions agree with TRBD1. This CDR3 comprises 15 residues. The germline V gene encodes CDR1 PRHDT and CDR2 FYEKMQ (reference sequence). The junction had 3 bases not matched to a gene; V was cut back by 0 bases and J by 3 bases. The CDR3, as DNA: TGTGCCAGCAGCTTAGGGGACAGGGAAGACACTGAAGCTTTCTTT. This codes for CASSLGDREDTEAFF. Variable domain in full (rest from reference TRBV13 and TRBJ1-1): AAGVIQSPRHLIKEKRETATLKCYPIPRHDTVYWYQQGPGQDPQFLISFYEKMQSDKGSIPDRFSAQQFSDYHSELNMSSLELGDSALYFCASSLGDREDTEAFFGQGTRLTVV.

This clone was seen a single time. The rearrangement links TRBV2 to TRBJ2-2, with D unresolved. V was pared by 9 bases and J by 3 bases, with 11 bases between. Germline CDR1 and CDR2: SNHLY and FYNNEI. The CDR3 is 13 residues long. CDR3 loop: CARKKEHTGELFF. CDR3 nucleotides: TGTGCCAGAAAGAAAGAGCACACCGGGGAGCTGTTTTTT.

The chain recombines TRBV5-6 with TRBJ2-7; D may be TRBD2 (6 bases). This CDR3 spans 14 amino acids. V lost 3 bases and J 7 bases, leaving 17 bases between the germline ends. Germline CDR1 and CDR2: SGHDT and YYEEEE. CDR3 protein: CASSSPGLDWEQYF. In DNA, the CDR3 is TGTGCCAGCAGCTCACCGGGACTCGACTGGGAGCAGTACTTC.